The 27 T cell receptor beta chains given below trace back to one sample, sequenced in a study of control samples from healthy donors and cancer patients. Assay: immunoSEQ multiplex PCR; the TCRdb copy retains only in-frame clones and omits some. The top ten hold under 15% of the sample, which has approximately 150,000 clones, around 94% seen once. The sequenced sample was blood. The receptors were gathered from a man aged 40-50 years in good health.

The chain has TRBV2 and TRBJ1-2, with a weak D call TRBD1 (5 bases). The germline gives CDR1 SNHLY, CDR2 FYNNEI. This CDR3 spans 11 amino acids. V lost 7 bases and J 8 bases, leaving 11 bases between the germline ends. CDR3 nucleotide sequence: TGTGCCAGCACTTGGGGGGAGGGCTACACCTTC. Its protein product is CASTWGEGYTF. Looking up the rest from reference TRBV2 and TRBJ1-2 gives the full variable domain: EPEVTQTPSHQVTQMGQEVILRCVPISNHLYFYWYRQILGQKVEFLVSFYNNEISEKSEIFDDQFSVERPDGSNFTLKIRSTKLEDSAMYFCASTWGEGYTFGSGTRLTVV.

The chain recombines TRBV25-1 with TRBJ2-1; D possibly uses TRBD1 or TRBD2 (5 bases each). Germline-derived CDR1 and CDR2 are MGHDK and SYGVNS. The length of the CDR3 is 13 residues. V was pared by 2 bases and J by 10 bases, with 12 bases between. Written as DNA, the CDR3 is TGTGCCAGCAGTGAACGGGGCAGGGTGGAGCAGTTCTTC. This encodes CASSERGRVEQFF. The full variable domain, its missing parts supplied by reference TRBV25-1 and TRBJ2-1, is EADIYQTPRYLVIGTGKKITLECSQTMGHDKMYWYQQDPGMELHLIHYSYGVNSTEKGDLSSESTVSRIRTEHFPLTLESARPSHTSQYLCASSERGRVEQFFGPGTRLTVL.

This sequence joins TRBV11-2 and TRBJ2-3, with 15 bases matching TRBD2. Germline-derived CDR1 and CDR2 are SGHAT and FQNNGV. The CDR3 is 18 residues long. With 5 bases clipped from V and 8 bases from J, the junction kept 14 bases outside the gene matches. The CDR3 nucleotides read TGTGCCAGCAGCCTTGGACTAGCGGGGGGGCCGAGTTCAGGTACGCAGTATTTT. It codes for CASSLGLAGGPSSGTQYF.

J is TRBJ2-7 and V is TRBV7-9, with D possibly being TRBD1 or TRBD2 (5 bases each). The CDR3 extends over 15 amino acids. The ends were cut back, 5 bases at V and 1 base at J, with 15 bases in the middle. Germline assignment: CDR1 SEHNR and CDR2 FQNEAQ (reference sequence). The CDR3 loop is CASSRAGTGSYEQYF. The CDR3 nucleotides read TGTGCCAGCAGCCGTGCTGGGACGGGTTCCTACGAGCAGTACTTC.

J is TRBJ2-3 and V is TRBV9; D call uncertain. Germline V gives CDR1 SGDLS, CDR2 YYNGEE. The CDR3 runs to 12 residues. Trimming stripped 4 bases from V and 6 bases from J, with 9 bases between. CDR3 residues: CASSLTRDTQYF. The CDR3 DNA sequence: TGTGCCAGCAGCCTTACGAGGGATACGCAGTATTTT.

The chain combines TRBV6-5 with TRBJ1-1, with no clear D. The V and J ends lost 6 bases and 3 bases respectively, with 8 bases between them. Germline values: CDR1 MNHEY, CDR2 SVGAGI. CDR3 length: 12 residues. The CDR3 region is CASRRRDTEAFF. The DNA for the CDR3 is TGTGCCAGCAGGCGGAGGGACACTGAAGCTTTCTTT.

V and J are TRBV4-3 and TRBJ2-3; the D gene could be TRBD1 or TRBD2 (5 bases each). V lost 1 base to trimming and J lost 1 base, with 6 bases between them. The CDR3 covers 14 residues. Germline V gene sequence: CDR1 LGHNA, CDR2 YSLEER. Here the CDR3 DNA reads TGCGCCAGCAGCCAAGTGGGGGGCACAGATACGCAGTATTTT. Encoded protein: CASSQVGGTDTQYF.

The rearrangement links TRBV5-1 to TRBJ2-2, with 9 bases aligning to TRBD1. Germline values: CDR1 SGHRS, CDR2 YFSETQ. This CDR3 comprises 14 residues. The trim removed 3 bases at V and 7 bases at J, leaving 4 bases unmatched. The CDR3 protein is CASSSGTGNGELFF. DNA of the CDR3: TGCGCCAGCAGCTCCGGGACAGGGAACGGGGAGCTGTTTTTT.

As DNA, the CDR3 is TGTGCCAGCAGCCACAGGGGAGATCTCGGAAACACCATATATTTT. Translated: CASSHRGDLGNTIYF. The V call is TRBV27, the J call TRBJ1-3, with 7 positions matching TRBD1. The trim removed 6 bases at V and 4 bases at J, leaving 9 bases unmatched. Germline loops: CDR1 MNHEY, CDR2 SMNVEV (reference sequence). The CDR3 extends over 15 amino acids.

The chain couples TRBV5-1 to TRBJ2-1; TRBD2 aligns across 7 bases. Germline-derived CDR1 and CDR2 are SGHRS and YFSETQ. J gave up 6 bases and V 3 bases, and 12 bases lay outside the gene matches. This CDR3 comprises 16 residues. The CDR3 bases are TGCGCCAGCAGCTCGTCGACTAGCCTCCGTGGCAATGAGCAGTTCTTC. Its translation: CASSSSTSLRGNEQFF.

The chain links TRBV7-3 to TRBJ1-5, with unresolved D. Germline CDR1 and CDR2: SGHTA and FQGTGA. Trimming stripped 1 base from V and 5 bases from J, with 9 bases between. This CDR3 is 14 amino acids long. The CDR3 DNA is TGTGCCAGCAGCTTAAAGTGGCGGGATCAGCCCCAGCATTTT. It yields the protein CASSLKWRDQPQHF.

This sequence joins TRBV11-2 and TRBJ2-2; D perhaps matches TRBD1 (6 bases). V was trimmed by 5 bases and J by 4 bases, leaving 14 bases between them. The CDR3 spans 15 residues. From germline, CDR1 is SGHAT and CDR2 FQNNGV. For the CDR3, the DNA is TGTGCCAGCAGCCAATTAATGGGGGCCACCGGGGAGCTGTTTTTT. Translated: CASSQLMGATGELFF.

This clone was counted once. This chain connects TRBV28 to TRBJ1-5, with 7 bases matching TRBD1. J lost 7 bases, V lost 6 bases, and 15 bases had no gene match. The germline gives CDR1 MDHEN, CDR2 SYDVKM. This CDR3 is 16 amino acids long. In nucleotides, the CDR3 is TGTGCCAGCAGCCCCGACAGAGGGGGCTCAGGGCAGCCCCAGCATTTT. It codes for CASSPDRGGSGQPQHF.

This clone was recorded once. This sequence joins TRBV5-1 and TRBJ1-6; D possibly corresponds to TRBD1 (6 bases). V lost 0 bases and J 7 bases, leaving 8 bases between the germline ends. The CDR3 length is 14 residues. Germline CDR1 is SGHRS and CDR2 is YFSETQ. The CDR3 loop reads CASSLEGENSPLHF. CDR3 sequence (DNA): TGCGCCAGCAGCTTGGAGGGGGAAAATTCACCCCTCCACTTT.

CDR3 in amino acids: CASSLDSRGYTF. The CDR3 DNA is TGTGCCAGCAGCTTAGATTCGCGAGGCTACACCTTC. This rearrangement joins TRBV7-2 to TRBJ1-2, with D hard to call. The CDR3 contains 12 residues. Trimming pared 1 base from V and 8 bases from J, leaving 8 bases between. Germline V lookup: CDR1 SGHTA, CDR2 FQGNSA.

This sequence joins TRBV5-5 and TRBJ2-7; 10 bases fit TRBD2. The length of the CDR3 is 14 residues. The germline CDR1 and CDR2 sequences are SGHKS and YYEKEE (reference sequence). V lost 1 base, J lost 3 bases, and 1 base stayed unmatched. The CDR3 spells CASSLSSGGYEQYF. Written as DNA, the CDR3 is TGTGCCAGCAGCTTGTCTAGCGGGGGCTACGAGCAGTACTTC. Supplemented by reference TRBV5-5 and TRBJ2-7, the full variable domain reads DAGVTQSPTHLIKTRGQQVTLRCSPISGHKSVSWYQQVLGQGPQFIFQYYEKEERGRGNFPDRFSARQFPNYSSELNVNALLLGDSALYLCASSLSSGGYEQYFGPGTRLTVT.

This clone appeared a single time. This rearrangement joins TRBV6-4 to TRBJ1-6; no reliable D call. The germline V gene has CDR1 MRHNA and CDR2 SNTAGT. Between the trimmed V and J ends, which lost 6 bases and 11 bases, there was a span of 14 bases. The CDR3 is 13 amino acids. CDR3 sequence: CASSGTSTTPLHF. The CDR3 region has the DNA TGTGCCAGCAGCGGAACTTCGACGACACCCCTCCACTTT.

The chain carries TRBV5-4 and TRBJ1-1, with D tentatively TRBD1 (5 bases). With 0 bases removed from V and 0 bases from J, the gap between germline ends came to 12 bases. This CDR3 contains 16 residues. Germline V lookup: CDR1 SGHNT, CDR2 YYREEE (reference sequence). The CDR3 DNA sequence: TGTGCCAGCAGCTTGGAAGCAGGGAGAGTGAACACTGAAGCTTTCTTT. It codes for CASSLEAGRVNTEAFF.

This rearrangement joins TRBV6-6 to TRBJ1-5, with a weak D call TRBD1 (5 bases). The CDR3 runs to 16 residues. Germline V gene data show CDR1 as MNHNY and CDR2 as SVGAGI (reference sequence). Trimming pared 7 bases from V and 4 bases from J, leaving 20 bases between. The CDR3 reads CASTSSGQRWNQPQHF. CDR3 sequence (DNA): TGTGCCAGCACTTCCTCGGGGCAGCGGTGGAATCAGCCCCAGCATTTT.

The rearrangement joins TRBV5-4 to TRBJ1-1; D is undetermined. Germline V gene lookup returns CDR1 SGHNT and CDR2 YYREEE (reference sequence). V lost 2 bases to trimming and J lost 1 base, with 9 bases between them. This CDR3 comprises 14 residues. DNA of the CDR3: TGTGCCAGCAGCTTCCGGACTGAGAACACTGAAGCTTTCTTT. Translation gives CASSFRTENTEAFF.

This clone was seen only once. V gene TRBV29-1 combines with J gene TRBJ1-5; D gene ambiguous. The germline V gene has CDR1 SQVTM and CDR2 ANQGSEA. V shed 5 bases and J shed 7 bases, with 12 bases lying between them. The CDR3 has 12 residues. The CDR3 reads CSVIGSGQPQHF. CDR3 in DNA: TGCAGCGTTATCGGCTCCGGGCAGCCCCAGCATTTT.

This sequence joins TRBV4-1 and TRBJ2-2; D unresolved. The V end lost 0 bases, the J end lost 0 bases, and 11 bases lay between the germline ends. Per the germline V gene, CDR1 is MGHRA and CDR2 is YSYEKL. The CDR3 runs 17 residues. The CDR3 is CASSQEWANANTGELFF. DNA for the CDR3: TGCGCCAGCAGCCAAGAGTGGGCGAACGCGAACACCGGGGAGCTGTTTTTT.

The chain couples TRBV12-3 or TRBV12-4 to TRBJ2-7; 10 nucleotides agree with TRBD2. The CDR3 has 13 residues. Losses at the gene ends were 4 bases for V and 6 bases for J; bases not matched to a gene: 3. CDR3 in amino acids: CASSSLAGVEQYF. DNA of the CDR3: TGTGCCAGCAGTTCGCTAGCGGGAGTCGAGCAGTACTTC.

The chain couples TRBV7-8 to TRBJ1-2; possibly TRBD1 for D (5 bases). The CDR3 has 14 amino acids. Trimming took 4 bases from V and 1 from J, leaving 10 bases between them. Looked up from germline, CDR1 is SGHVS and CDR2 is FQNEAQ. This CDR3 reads CASSSSRVNYGYTF. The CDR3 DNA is TGTGCCAGCAGCTCGAGCAGGGTTAACTATGGCTACACCTTC.

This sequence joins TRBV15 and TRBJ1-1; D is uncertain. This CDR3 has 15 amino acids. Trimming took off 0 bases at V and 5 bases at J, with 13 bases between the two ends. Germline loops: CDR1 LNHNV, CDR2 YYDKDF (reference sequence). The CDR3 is CATSRDVRPGTEAFF. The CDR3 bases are TGTGCCACCAGCAGAGATGTAAGACCCGGGACTGAAGCTTTCTTT.

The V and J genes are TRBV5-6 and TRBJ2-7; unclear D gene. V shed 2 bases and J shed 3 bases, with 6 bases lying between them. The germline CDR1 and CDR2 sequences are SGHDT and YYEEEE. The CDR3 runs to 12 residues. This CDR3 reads CASSFRSYEQYF. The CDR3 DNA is TGTGCCAGCAGCTTCCGCAGCTACGAGCAGTACTTC.

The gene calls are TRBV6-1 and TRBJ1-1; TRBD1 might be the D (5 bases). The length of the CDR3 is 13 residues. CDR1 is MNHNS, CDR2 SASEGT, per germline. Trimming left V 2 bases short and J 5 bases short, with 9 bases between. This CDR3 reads CASSEIQATEAFF. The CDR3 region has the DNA TGTGCCAGCAGTGAAATACAGGCTACTGAAGCTTTCTTT.